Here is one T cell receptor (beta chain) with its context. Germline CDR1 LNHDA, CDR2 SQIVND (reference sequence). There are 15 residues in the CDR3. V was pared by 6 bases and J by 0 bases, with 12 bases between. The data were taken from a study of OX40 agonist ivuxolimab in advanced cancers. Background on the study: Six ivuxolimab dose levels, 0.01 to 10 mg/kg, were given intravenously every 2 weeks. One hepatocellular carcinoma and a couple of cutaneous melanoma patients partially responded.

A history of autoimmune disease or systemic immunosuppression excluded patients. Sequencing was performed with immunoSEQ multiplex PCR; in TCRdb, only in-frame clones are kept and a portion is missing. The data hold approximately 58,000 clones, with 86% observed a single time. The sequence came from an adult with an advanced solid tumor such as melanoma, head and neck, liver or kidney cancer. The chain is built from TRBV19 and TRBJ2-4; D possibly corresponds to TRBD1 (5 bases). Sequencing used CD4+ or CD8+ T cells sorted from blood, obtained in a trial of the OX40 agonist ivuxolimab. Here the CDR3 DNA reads TGTGCCAGTAGCCCCACCAGGGTAGCCAAAAACATTCAGTACTTC. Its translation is CASSPTRVAKNIQYF.